This T cell receptor beta chain comes out of a study of cytomegalovirus exposure and HLA in healthy donors. General study points: The study had only CMV serostatus as immune exposure information.

13 Jbeta primers and 60 Vbeta primers were used for the PCR. TCRdb's copy holds only in-frame clones and misses some; the assay was immunoSEQ multiplex PCR. The data contain 150,000 to 200,000 clones, around 82% of them singletons. CDR3 size: 15 residues. CDR1 is LGHNA, CDR2 YSLEER, per germline. The V end was cut by 0 bases, the J end by 10 bases, with 16 bases between. In regard to this clone: Antigen unknown.

This clonotype was sampled from a man in his forties in good health and CMV-seronegative. The V and J genes are TRBV4-3 and TRBJ1-5, with D maybe TRBD1 (5 bases). The sample consisted of PBMCs. This CDR3 reads CASSQDPTDGGPQHF. The CDR3 DNA is TGCGCCAGCAGCCAAGATCCGACAGACGGGGGTCCCCAGCATTTT.